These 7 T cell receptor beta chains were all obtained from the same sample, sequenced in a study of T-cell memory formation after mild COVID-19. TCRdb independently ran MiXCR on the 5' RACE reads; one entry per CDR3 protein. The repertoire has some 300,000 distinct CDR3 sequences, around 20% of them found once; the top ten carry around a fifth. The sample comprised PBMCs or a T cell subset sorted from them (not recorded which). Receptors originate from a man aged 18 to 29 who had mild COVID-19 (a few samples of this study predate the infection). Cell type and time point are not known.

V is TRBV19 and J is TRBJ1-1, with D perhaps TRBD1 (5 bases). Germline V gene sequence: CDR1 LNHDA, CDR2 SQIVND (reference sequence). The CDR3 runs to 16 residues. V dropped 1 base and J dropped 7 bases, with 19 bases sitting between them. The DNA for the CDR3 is TGTGCCAGTAGTATAGTAGGGGCCTGGCAGATCAATGAAGCTTTCTTT. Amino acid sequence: CASSIVGAWQINEAFF. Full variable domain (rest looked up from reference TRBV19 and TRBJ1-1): DGGITQSPKYLFRKEGQNVTLSCEQNLNHDAMYWYRQDPGQGLRLIYYSQIVNDFQKGDIAEGYSVSREKKESFPLTVTSAQKNPTAFYLCASSIVGAWQINEAFFGQGTRLTVV.

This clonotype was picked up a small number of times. CDR3: CASRRTGFNTDTQYF. The CDR3 region has the DNA TGTGCCAGCAGAAGGACAGGGTTTAACACAGATACGCAGTATTTT. The rearrangement links TRBV7-2 to TRBJ2-3; TRBD1 aligns across 8 bases. The CDR3 totals 15 residues. V gave up 6 bases and J gave up 2 bases; unmatched junction bases: 7. Germline loops: CDR1 SGHTA, CDR2 FQGNSA. Complete variable domain (other parts from reference TRBV7-2 and TRBJ2-3): GAGVSQSPSNKVTEKGKDVELRCDPISGHTALYWYRQSLGQGLEFLIYFQGNSAPDKSGLPSDRFSAERTGGSVSTLTIQRTQQEDSAVYLCASRRTGFNTDTQYFGPGTRLTVL.

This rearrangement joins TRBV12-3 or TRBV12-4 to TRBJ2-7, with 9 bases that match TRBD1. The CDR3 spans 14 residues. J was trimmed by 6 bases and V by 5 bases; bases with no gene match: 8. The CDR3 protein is CASSPGTGLSEQYV. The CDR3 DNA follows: TGTGCCAGCAGTCCCGGGACAGGGCTCTCCGAGCAGTACGTC.

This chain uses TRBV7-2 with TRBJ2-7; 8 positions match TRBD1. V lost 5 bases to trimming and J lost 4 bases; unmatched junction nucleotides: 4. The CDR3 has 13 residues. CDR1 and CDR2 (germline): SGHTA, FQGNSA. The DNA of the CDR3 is TGTGCCAGCAGCGACGGACAGGGTTACGAGCAGTACGTC. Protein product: CASSDGQGYEQYV.

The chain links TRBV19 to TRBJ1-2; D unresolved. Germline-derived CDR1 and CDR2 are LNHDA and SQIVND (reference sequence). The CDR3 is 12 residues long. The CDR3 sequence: CATQLPNYGYTF. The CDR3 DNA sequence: TGTGCGACGCAGCTACCTAACTATGGCTACACCTTC. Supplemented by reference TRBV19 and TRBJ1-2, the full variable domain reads DGGITQSPKYLFRKEGQNVTLSCEQNLNHDAMYWYRQDPGQGLRLIYYSQIVNDFQKGDIAEGYSVSREKKESFPLTVTSAQKNPTAFYLCATQLPNYGYTFGSGTRLTVV.

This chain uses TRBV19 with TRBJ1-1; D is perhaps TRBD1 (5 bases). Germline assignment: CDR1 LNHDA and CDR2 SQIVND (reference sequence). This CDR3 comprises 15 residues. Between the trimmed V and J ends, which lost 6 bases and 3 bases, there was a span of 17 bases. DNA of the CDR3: TGTGCCAGTAGGGTGACCAGGGTAGGGGACACTGAAGCTTTCTTT. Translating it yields CASRVTRVGDTEAFF.

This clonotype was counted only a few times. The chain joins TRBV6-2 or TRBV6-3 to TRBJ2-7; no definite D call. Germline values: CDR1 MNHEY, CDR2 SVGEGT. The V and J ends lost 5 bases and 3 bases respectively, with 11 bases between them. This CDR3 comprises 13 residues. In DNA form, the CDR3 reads TGTGCCAGCAGTGAAGTCAACCTCTACGAGCAGTACTTC. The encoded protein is CASSEVNLYEQYF.